A few counts support the clone carrying this TCR beta chain. The data stem from a study of regulatory T cells in long-lasting Graves disease. Construction of TCR beta libraries relied on iRepertoire HTBI primers and on Arm-PCR targeting CDR3 regions. Via MiXCR, TCRdb re-called the multiplex PCR reads, giving one row per CDR3 protein. The sample consists of approximately 400,000 distinct CDR3 sequences, approximately 15% of them appearing once. Time point described: newly diagnosed GD, antithyroid drugs for less than 3 months. The TCR library used RNA extracted from PBMCs. This CDR3 spans 17 amino acids. From germline, CDR1 is SGHKS and CDR2 YYEKEE (reference sequence). The junction had 9 bases not matched to a gene; V was cut back by 0 bases and J by 5 bases. The same data also went into a second study, on T cells in Graves' hyperthyroidism and ophthalmopathy.

Sequenced here: peripheral blood mononuclear cells (PBMCs), sampled at new diagnosis, from a patient treated with antithyroid drugs. The receptor was derived from a woman between 25 and 40 years old with Graves disease. The chain has TRBV5-5 and TRBJ2-7, with 12 bases that match TRBD2. CDR3: CASSLGLAGVSINEQYF. DNA of the CDR3: TGTGCCAGCAGCTTGGGACTAGCGGGAGTGAGTATTAACGAGCAGTACTTC.